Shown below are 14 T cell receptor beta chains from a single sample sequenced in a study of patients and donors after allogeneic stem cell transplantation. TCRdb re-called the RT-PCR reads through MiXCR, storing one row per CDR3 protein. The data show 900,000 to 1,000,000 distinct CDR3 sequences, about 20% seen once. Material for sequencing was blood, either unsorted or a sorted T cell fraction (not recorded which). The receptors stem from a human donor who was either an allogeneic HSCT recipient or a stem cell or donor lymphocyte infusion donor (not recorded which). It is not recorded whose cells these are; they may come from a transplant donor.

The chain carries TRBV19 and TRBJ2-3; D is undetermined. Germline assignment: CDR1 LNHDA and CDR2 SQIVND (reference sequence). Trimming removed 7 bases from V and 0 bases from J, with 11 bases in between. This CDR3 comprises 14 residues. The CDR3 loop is CASNGPTSTDTQYF. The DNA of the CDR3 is TGTGCCAGTAACGGACCGACCAGCACAGATACGCAGTATTTT.

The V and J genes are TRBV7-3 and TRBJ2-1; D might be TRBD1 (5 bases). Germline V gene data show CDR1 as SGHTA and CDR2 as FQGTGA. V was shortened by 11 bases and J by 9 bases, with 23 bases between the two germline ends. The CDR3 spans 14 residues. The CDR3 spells CACKQDARAGEQFF. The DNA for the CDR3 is TGTGCCTGTAAACAGGATGCCCGGGCCGGTGAGCAGTTCTTC.

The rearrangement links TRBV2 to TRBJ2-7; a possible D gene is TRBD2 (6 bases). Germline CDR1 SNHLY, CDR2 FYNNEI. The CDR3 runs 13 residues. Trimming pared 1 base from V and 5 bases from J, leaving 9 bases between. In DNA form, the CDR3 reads TGTGCCAGCAGTGAAGGCAGGGAGGACGAGCAGTACTTC. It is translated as CASSEGREDEQYF.

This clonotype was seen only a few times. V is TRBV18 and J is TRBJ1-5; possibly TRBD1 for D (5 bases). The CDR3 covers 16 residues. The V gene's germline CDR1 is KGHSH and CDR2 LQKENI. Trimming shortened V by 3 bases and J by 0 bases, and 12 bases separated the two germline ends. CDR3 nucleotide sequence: TGTGCCAGCTCACCGACACAGGCGTCTAGCAATCAGCCCCAGCATTTT. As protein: CASSPTQASSNQPQHF.

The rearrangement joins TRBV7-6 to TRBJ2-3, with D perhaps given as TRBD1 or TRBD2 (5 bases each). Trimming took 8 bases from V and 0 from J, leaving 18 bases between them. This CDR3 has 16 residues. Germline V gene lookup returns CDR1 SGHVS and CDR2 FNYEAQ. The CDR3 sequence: CASSRTAGTSTDTQYF. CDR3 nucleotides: TGTGCCAGCTCGAGGACGGCAGGGACCAGCACAGATACGCAGTATTTT. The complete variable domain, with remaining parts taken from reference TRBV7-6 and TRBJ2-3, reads GAGVSQSPRYKVTKRGQDVALRCDPISGHVSLYWYRQALGQGPEFLTYFNYEAQQDKSGLPNDRFSAERPEGSISTLTIQRTEQRDSAMYRCASSRTAGTSTDTQYFGPGTRLTVL.

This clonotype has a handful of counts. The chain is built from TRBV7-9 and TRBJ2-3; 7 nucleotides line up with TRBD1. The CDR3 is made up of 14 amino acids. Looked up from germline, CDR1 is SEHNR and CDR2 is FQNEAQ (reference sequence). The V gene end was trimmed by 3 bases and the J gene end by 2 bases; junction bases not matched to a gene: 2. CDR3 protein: CASSFGTDTDTQYF. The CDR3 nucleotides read TGTGCCAGCAGCTTCGGGACAGACACAGATACGCAGTATTTT.

The CDR3: CASSSIGPVGRTEAFF. DNA for the CDR3: TGTGCCAGCAGTTCCATCGGCCCCGTCGGGCGGACTGAAGCTTTCTTT. The chain combines TRBV27 with TRBJ1-1; no clear D. V was cut by 4 bases and J by 5 bases, with 20 bases left in between. The CDR3 totals 16 residues. Germline V CDR1 and CDR2: MNHEY, SMNVEV (reference sequence).

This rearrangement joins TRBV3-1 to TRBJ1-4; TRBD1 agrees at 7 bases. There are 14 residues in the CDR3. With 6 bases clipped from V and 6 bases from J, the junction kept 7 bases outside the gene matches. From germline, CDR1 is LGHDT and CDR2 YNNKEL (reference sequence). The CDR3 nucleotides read TGTGCCAGCAGTCCCGGGGACAGAGATGAAAAACTGTTTTTT. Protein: CASSPGDRDEKLFF.

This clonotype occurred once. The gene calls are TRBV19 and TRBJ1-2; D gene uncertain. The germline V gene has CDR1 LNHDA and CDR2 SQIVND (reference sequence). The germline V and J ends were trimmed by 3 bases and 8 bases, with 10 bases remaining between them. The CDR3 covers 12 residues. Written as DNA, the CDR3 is TGTGCCAGTAGTATTAGTCGCAAGGGCTACACCTTC. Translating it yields CASSISRKGYTF.

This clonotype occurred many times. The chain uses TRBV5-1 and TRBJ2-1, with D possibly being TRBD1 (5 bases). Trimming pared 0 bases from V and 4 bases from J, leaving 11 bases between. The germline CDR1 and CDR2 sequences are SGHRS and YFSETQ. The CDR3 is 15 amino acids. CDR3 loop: CASSLEGFSYNEQFF. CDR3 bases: TGCGCCAGCAGCTTGGAGGGGTTCTCTTACAATGAGCAGTTCTTC.

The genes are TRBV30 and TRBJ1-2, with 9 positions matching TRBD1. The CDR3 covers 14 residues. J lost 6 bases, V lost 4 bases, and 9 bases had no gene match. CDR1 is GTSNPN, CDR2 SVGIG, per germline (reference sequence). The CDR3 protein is CAWNIGQGFHGYTF. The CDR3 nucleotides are TGTGCCTGGAATATTGGACAGGGGTTTCATGGCTACACCTTC.

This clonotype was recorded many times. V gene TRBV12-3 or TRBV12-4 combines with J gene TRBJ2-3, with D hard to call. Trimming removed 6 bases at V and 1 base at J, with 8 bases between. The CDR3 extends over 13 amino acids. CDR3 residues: CASSLSGTDTQYF. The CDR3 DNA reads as TGTGCCAGCAGCTTATCCGGCACAGATACGCAGTATTTT.

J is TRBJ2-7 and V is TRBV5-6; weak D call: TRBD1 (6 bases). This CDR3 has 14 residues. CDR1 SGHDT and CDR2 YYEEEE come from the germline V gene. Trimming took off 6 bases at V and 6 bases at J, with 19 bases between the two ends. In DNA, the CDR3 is TGTGCCAGCATGCACCGGGTACAGGGAGTCGAGCAGTACTTC. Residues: CASMHRVQGVEQYF.

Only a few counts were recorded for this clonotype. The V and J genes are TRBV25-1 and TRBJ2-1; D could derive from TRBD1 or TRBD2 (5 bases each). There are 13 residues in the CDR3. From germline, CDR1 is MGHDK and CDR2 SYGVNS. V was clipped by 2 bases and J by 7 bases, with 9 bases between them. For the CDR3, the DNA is TGTGCCAGCAGTGAACAGTGGGGGAATGAGCAGTTCTTC. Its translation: CASSEQWGNEQFF.